This T cell receptor (beta chain) was sequenced in a study of PD-1 blockade in classical Hodgkin lymphoma. Using immunoSEQ multiplex PCR, the repertoire was profiled, and TCRdb retains in-frame clones only, with some absent. Here the sample spans around 92,000 clones, about 83% being singletons. Study results and limitations: Repertoire difference causes, possibly disease activity or prior therapy, remain undefined. In CD4+ cells, TCR diversity went up significantly by C4D1, but in CD8+ cells it did not.

This clone was seen just once. Its antigen is unidentified. Time point defined: cycle 4 day 1 (C4D1), after five to seven weeks of nivolumab. All the patients suffered relapse after autologous stem cell transplantation, and brentuximab vedotin exposure differed. Best responses included complete response and partial response; otherwise, the best response was progressive disease. The V gene lost 1 base and the J gene lost 5 bases, with 17 bases spanning the gap. This CDR3 is 17 amino acids long. Germline values: CDR1 SGHTA, CDR2 FQGNSA. The TCR sequence derives from a human donor with classical Hodgkin lymphoma. Sequencing used peripheral blood mononuclear cells (PBMCs), obtained before the fourth cycle of nivolumab. V is TRBV7-2 and J is TRBJ2-2; tentative D call: TRBD2 (6 bases). CDR3: CASSLGGSGGVTGELFF. The CDR3 DNA sequence: TGTGCCAGCAGCTTAGGGGGTAGCGGAGGGGTTACCGGGGAGCTGTTTTTT.